Included here is one T cell receptor (beta chain) sequence, with context. V was clipped by 6 bases and J by 4 bases, with 9 bases between them. This CDR3 is built from 11 residues. CDR1 is SQVTM and CDR2 is ANQGSEA in the germline V gene. The data stem from a study of blood T cell repertoires in COVID-19. Across the study: The United States, Italy and Spain were the sources of the acute and convalescent COVID-19 samples. T cells, B-cell-depleted T cells, or PBMCs provided the cDNA or gDNA that served as material.

The authors' processing: Amplification of reference gene primers provided the estimated nucleated cell counts. Repertoires were generated with immunoSEQ multiplex PCR, while TCRdb's copy carries only in-frame clones and drops some. D and trimming come from the DNA, and the V and J calls and clone size come from that table. Here the sample spans about 220,000 clones, roughly 85% being singletons. The sequence was obtained from a woman of 80 years or more with acute or convalescent COVID-19. The chain uses TRBV29-1 and TRBJ1-1; TRBD1 is a possible D gene (6 bases). Sequencing was performed on peripheral blood. CDR3 sequence reads: CSVIRGTEAFF. The CDR3 DNA reads TGCAGCGTCATCAGGGGCACTGAAGCTTTCTTT.